This T cell receptor (beta chain) was sequenced for a study of T-cell memory formation after mild COVID-19. Background on the study: Most TCR clusters belonged to a single donor.

MiXCR was run by TCRdb on the 5' RACE reads, yielding one entry per CDR3 protein. This table has around 470,000 distinct CDR3 sequences, about 20% appearing once. The sequence came from an adult woman who had mild COVID-19 (a few samples of this study predate the infection). Cell type and time point are not known. The material sequenced was PBMCs or a T cell subset sorted from them (not recorded which).

CDR3 bases: TGTGCCAGTAGTATACAGGGGGCCGGGTTTGGCAATGAGCAGTTCTTC. Its translation is CASSIQGAGFGNEQFF. V is TRBV19 and J is TRBJ2-1; 8 nucleotides line up with TRBD1. Germline V gene data show CDR1 as LNHDA and CDR2 as SQIVND (reference sequence). V trimming: 2 bases; J trimming: 6 bases; junction bases outside the gene matches: 9. CDR3 length: 16 residues.